This paragraph reports one T cell receptor beta chain. The data derive from a study of blood T cell repertoires in COVID-19. Background on the study: Nucleic acid was either cDNA or gDNA, and it came from T cells, B-cell-depleted T cells, or PBMCs.

The germline V gene encodes CDR1 KGHSH and CDR2 LQKENI. V shed 3 bases and J shed 4 bases, with 9 bases lying between them. The CDR3 spans 13 residues. As processed by the authors: Nucleated cell number was recorded as an estimate derived from reference gene primer amplification. Sequencing used immunoSEQ multiplex PCR; TCRdb keeps in-frame clones, though not all of them. The V and J calls and clone size come from that table; D and trimming were worked out from the DNA. The table includes 70,000 to 90,000 clones, over 65% detected once. The chain joins TRBV18 to TRBJ2-5; D is ambiguous. Material for sequencing was peripheral blood. This sequence was found in a human donor in a cohort sampled during active COVID-19. CDR3 residues: CASSPEFLETQYF. Written as DNA, the CDR3 is TGTGCCAGCTCACCGGAGTTCTTAGAGACCCAGTACTTC. The full variable domain, its missing parts supplied by reference TRBV18 and TRBJ2-5, is NAGVMQNPRHLVRRRGQEARLRCSPMKGHSHVYWYRQLPEEGLKFMVYLQKENIIDESGMPKERFSAEFPKEGPSILRIQQVVRGDSAAYFCASSPEFLETQYFGPGTRLLVL.